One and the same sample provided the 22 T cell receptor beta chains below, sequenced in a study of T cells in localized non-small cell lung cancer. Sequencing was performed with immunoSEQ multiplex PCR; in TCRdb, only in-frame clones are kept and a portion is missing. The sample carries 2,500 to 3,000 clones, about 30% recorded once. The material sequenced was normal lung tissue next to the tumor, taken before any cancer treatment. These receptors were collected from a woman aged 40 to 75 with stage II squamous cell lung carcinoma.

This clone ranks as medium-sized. CDR3 residues: CAISAVGTDTQYF. The CDR3 DNA follows: TGTGCCATCAGCGCCGTCGGCACAGATACGCAGTATTTT. The chain joins TRBV6-8 to TRBJ2-3; no definite D call. Germline values: CDR1 MNHGY, CDR2 SAAAGT. V gave up 10 bases and J gave up 1 base, with 12 bases separating them. This CDR3 comprises 13 residues.

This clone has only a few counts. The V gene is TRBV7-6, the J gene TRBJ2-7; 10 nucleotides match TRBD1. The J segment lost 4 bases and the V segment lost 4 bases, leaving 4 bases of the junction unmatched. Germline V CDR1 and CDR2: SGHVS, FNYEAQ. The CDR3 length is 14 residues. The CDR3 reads CASSSRTGGYEQYF. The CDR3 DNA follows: TGTGCCAGCAGCTCGCGGACAGGGGGTTACGAGCAGTACTTC.

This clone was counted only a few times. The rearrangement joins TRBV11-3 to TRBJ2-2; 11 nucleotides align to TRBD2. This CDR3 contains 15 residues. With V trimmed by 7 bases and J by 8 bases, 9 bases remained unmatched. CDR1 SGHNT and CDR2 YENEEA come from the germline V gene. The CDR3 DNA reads TGTGCCAGCAACTTGGGACTAGCGGCATCAGGGGAGCTGTTTTTT. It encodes CASNLGLAASGELFF. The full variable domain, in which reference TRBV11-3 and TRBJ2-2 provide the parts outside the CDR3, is EAGVVQSPRYKIIEKKQPVAFWCNPISGHNTLYWYLQNLGQGPELLIRYENEEAVDDSQLPKDRFSAERLKGVDSTLKIQPAELGDSAVYLCASNLGLAASGELFFGEGSRLTVL.

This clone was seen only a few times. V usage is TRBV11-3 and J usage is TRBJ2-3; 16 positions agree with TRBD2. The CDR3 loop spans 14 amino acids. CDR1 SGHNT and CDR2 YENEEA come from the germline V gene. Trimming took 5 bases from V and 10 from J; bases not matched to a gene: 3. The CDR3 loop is CASSPGLAGGSQYF. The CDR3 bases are TGTGCCAGCAGCCCGGGACTAGCGGGAGGGTCGCAGTATTTT.

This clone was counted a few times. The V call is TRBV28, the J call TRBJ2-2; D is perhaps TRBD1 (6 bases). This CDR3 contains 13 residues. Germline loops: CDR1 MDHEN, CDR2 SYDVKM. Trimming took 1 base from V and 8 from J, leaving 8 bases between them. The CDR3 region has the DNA TGTGCCAGCAGTTTATTGGGGGCGGGGGAGCTGTTTTTT. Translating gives CASSLLGAGELFF. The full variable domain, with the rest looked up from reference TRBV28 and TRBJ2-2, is DVKVTQSSRYLVKRTGEKVFLECVQDMDHENMFWYRQDPGLGLRLIYFSYDVKMKEKGDIPEGYSVSREKKERFSLILESASTNQTSMYLCASSLLGAGELFFGEGSRLTVL.

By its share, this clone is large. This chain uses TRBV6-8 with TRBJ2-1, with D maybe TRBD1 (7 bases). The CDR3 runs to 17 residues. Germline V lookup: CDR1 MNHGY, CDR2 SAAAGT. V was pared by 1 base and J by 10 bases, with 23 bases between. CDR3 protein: CASSYLDRLKREQEQFF. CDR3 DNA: TGTGCCAGCAGTTACTTGGACAGGCTTAAACGGGAGCAAGAGCAGTTCTTC.

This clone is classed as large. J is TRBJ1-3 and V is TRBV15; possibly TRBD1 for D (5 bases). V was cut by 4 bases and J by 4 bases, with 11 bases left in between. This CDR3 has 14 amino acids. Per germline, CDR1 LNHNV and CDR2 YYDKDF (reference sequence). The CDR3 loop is CATSTGGSGNTIYF. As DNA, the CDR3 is TGTGCCACCAGCACTGGGGGATCCGGAAACACCATATATTTT.

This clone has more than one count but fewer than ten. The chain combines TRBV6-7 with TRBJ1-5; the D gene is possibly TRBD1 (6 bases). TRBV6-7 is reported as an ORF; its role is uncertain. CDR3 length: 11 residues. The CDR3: CATGIGQPQHF. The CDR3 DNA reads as TGTGCAACAGGGATAGGACAGCCCCAGCATTTT.

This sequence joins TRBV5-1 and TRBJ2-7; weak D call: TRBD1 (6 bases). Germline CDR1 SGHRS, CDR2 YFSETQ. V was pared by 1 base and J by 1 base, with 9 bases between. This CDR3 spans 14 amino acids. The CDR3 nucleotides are TGCGCCAGCAGCTTGATGGGGGCTTCCTACGAGCAGTACTTC. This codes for CASSLMGASYEQYF.

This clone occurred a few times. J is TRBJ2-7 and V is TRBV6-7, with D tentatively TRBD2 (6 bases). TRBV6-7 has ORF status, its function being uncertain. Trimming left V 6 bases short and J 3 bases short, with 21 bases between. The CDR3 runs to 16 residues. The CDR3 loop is CASSGSAAGGVYEQYF. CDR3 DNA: TGTGCCAGCAGCGGCAGTGCTGCTGGCGGGGTCTACGAGCAGTACTTC.

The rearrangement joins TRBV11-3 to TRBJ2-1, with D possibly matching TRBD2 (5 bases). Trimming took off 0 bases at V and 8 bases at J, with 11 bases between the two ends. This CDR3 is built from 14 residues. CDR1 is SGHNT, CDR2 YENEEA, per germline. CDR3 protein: CASSLESGGDEQFF. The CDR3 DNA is TGTGCCAGCAGCTTAGAATCCGGAGGCGATGAGCAGTTCTTC.

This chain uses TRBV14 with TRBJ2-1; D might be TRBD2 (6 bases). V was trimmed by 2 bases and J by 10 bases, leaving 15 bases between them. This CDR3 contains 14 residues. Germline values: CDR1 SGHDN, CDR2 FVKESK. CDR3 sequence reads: CASSQLSGAREQFF. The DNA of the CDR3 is TGTGCCAGCAGCCAACTTAGCGGAGCCAGGGAGCAGTTCTTC. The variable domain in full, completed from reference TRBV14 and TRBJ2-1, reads EAGVTQFPSHSVIEKGQTVTLRCDPISGHDNLYWYRRVMGKEIKFLLHFVKESKQDESGMPNNRFLAERTGGTYSTLKVQPAELEDSGVYFCASSQLSGAREQFFGPGTRLTVL.

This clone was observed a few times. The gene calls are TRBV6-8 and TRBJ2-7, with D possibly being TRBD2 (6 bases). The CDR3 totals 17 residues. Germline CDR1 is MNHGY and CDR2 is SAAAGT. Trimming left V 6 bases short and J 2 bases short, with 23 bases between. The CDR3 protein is CASSYTVEGGITYEQYF. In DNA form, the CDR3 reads TGTGCCAGCAGCTACACCGTGGAGGGAGGCATTACCTACGAGCAGTACTTC.

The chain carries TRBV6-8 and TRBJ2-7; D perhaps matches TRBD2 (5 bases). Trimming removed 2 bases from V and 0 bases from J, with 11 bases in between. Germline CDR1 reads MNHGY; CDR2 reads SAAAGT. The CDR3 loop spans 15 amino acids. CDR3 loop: CASSYRGFGSYEQYF. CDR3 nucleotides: TGTGCCAGCAGTTACCGAGGGTTTGGCTCCTACGAGCAGTACTTC.

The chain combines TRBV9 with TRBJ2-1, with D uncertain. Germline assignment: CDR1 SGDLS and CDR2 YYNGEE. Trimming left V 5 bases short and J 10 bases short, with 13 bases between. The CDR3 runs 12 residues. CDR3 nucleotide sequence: TGTGCCAGCAGTGAAAGGTGGGTCGAGCAGTTCTTC. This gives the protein CASSERWVEQFF.

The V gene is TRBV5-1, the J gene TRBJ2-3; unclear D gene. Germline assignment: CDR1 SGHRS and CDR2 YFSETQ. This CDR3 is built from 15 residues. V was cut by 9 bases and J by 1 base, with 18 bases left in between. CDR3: CATRPVNRGTDTQYF. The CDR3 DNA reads TGCGCCACCAGACCGGTAAACAGAGGCACAGATACGCAGTATTTT.

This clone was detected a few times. CDR3 region: CASSYLGLPNEQFF. The CDR3 bases are TGTGCCAGCAGTTACCTTGGACTACCGAATGAGCAGTTCTTC. V gene TRBV6-8 combines with J gene TRBJ2-1; tentatively, D is TRBD2 (6 bases). The V end lost 2 bases, the J end lost 7 bases, and 12 bases lay between the germline ends. The CDR3 runs to 14 residues. Germline CDR1 and CDR2: MNHGY and SAAAGT.

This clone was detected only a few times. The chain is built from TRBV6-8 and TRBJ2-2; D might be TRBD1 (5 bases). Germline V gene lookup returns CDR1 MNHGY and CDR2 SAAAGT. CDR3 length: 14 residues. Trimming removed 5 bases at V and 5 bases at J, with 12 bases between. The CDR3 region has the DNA TGTGCCAGCAGTGCGCTTTCAGGGACCGGGGAGCTGTTTTTT. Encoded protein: CASSALSGTGELFF.

The CDR3 is CASSLETGNTEAFF. CDR3 coding DNA: TGCGCCAGCAGCTTGGAAACAGGGAACACTGAAGCTTTCTTT. The chain has TRBV5-1 and TRBJ1-1, with TRBD1 as a possible D gene (5 bases). The CDR3 spans 14 residues. V dropped 0 bases and J dropped 1 base, with 7 bases sitting between them. CDR1 SGHRS and CDR2 YFSETQ come from the germline V gene.

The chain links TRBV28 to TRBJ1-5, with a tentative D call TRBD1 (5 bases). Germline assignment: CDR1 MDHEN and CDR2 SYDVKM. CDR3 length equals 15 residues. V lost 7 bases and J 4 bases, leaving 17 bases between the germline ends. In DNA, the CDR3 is TGTGCCAGCAAGTCTTCGGGGGGAGAAAATCAGCCCCAGCATTTT. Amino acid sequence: CASKSSGGENQPQHF.

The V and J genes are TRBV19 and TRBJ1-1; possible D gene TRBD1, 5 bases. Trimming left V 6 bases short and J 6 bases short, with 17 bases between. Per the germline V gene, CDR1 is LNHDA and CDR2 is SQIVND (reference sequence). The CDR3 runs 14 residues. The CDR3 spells CASRPGGGIPEAFF. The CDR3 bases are TGTGCCAGTAGACCTGGTGGGGGGATTCCTGAAGCTTTCTTT.

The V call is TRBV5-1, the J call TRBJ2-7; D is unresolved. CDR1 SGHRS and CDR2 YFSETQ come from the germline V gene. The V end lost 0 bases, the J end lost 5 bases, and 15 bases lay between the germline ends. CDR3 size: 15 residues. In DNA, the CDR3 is TGCGCCAGCAGCTTGGCCGGCAGAGCCCACGACGAGCAGTACTTC. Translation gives CASSLAGRAHDEQYF.